The 9 T cell receptor beta chains below come from one sample, sequenced in a study of OX40 agonist ivuxolimab in advanced cancers. Method: immunoSEQ multiplex PCR; TCRdb's copy keeps in-frame clones and lacks some. Among approximately 100,000 clones listed, 91% were seen once. Sequencing was performed on CD4+ or CD8+ T cells sorted from blood, taken in a trial of the OX40 agonist ivuxolimab. These receptors were obtained from an adult with an advanced solid tumor such as melanoma, head and neck, liver or kidney cancer.

The CDR3 DNA follows: TGTGCCAGCAGAGACTCTTCCGGGGTTAGCAATCAGCCCCAGCATTTT. Encoded protein: CASRDSSGVSNQPQHF. The chain links TRBV2 to TRBJ1-5; no definite D call. The CDR3 spans 16 residues. V was pared by 6 bases and J by 0 bases, with 15 bases between. Germline values: CDR1 SNHLY, CDR2 FYNNEI.

This sequence joins TRBV27 and TRBJ2-7; 11 nucleotides line up with TRBD2. The CDR3 sequence is 15 residues long. CDR1 MNHEY and CDR2 SMNVEV come from the germline V gene (reference sequence). V was clipped by 6 bases and J by 3 bases; unmatched bases: 7. The CDR3 DNA reads TGTGCCAGCAGCTTAACTAGCGGGGGATTCTACGAGCAGTACTTC. Translation gives CASSLTSGGFYEQYF.

The rearrangement joins TRBV13 to TRBJ2-1; no clear D. Germline-derived CDR1 and CDR2 are PRHDT and FYEKMQ (reference sequence). The V gene lost 2 bases and the J gene lost 4 bases, with 18 bases spanning the gap. The CDR3 runs 17 residues. The CDR3 nucleotides are TGTGCCAGCAGCTTAAAACTTTCTCGTGCCCATTACAATGAGCAGTTCTTC. It codes for CASSLKLSRAHYNEQFF.

The chain combines TRBV27 with TRBJ2-2, with TRBD2 as a possible D gene (6 bases). CDR1 is MNHEY, CDR2 SMNVEV, per germline (reference sequence). V dropped 7 bases and J dropped 5 bases, with 23 bases sitting between them. The CDR3 is 17 residues long. This CDR3 is CASTPIMLAKYTGELFF. The CDR3, as DNA: TGTGCCAGCACTCCGATTATGCTAGCGAAATATACCGGGGAGCTGTTTTTT.

This clone was seen a single time. The gene calls are TRBV19 and TRBJ2-5; 10 bases fit TRBD1. Germline CDR1 and CDR2: LNHDA and SQIVND (reference sequence). With V trimmed by 7 bases and J by 5 bases, 10 bases remained unmatched. This CDR3 spans 15 amino acids. The CDR3 spells CASNPGTGVYETQYF. The CDR3 coding sequence is TGTGCCAGTAACCCAGGGACAGGGGTGTATGAGACCCAGTACTTC.

Here the CDR3 reads CASSLGGTGYEKLFF. The CDR3 nucleotides read TGCGCCAGCAGCTTGGGCGGGACAGGGTATGAAAAACTGTTTTTT. This chain links TRBV5-1 with TRBJ1-4; the match to TRBD1 covers 9 bases. The CDR3 is 15 residues long. The J segment lost 6 bases and the V segment lost 0 bases, leaving 3 bases of the junction unmatched. Germline CDR1 and CDR2: SGHRS and YFSETQ.

The J gene is TRBJ1-6, the V gene TRBV27, with a tentative D call TRBD1 (5 bases). V lost 4 bases to trimming and J lost 5 bases, with 9 bases between them. The CDR3 spans 14 residues. Germline assignment: CDR1 MNHEY and CDR2 SMNVEV (reference sequence). CDR3 nucleotides: TGTGCCAGCAGTTCAGGGCTCCATAATTCACCCCTCCACTTT. It is translated as CASSSGLHNSPLHF.

The chain employs TRBV4-1 and TRBJ2-3; D perhaps matches TRBD2 (5 bases). This CDR3 is 14 amino acids long. Germline CDR1 is MGHRA and CDR2 is YSYEKL. V lost 2 bases to trimming and J lost 4 bases, with 10 bases between them. CDR3 sequence (DNA): TGCGCCAGCAGCCAAACGGGATGGTCAGATACGCAGTATTTT. Its protein product is CASSQTGWSDTQYF.

This chain links TRBV28 with TRBJ2-5; 12 bases match TRBD2. This CDR3 is 18 amino acids long. Germline V gene sequence: CDR1 MDHEN, CDR2 SYDVKM. J lost 2 bases, V lost 6 bases, and 13 bases had no gene match. In DNA form, the CDR3 reads TGTGCCAGCAGCCTGAGGCCTGGGACTAGCGGGCTTCAAGAGACCCAGTACTTC. Amino acids: CASSLRPGTSGLQETQYF.